The T cell receptor beta chain described here comes from a study of T cells after yellow fever vaccination. Overall study: SMART-Seq v4 Ultra Low Input prepared the low-cell-number fractions. Findings of the study overall: In post-booster samples, most primary-vaccination clones reappeared (just under 97% CD4, approximately 91% CD8). Abundant clonotypes from the bulk population could get into FACS-sorted repertoires as contaminants. Weaker overall was a secondary response that nonetheless peaked faster, on day 5 versus 15.

The CDR3 covers 13 residues. The V and J ends lost 7 bases and 10 bases respectively, with 19 bases between them. Per the germline V gene, CDR1 is MNHNS and CDR2 is SASEGT. This clonotype was recorded at least ten times. Its target is not known. TCRdb itself ran the 5' RACE reads through MiXCR, one entry per CDR3 protein. The table lists roughly 350,000 distinct CDR3 sequences, over 4% of them singletons, with just under 25% in the top ten. The V call is TRBV6-1, the J call TRBJ1-1, with D hard to call. Sequenced material: PBMCs, taken 5 days after the yellow fever booster vaccination. This TCR was sampled from a man aged 18 to 29 who received the YFV17D yellow fever vaccine. The CDR3 here is CASKKDRTDRAFF. Here the CDR3 DNA reads TGTGCCAGCAAGAAGGATCGGACCGACCGAGCTTTCTTT.